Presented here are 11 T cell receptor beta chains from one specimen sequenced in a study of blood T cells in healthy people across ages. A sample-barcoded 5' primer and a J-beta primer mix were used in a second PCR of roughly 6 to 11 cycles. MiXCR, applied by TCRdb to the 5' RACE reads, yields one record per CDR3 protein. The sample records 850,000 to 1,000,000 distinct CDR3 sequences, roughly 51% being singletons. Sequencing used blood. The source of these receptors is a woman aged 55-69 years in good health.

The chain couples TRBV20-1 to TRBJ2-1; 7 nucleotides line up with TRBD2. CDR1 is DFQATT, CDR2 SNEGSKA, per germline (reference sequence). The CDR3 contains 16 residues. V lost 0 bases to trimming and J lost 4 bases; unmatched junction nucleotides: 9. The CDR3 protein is CSAREATGTIYNEQFF. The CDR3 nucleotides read TGCAGTGCTAGAGAGGCAACCGGGACTATTTACAATGAGCAGTTCTTC.

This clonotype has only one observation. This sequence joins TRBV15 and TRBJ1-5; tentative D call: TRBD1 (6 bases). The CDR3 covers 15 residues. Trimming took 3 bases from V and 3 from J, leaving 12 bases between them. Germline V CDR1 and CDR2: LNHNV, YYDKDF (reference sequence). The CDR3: CATSSKDRHNQPQHF. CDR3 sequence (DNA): TGTGCCACCAGCAGCAAAGACAGGCACAATCAGCCCCAGCATTTT. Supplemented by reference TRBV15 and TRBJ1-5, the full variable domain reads DAMVIQNPRYQVTQFGKPVTLSCSQTLNHNVMYWYQQKSSQAPKLLFHYYDKDFNNEADTPDNFQSRRPNTSFCFLDIRSPGLGDTAMYLCATSSKDRHNQPQHFGDGTRLSIL.

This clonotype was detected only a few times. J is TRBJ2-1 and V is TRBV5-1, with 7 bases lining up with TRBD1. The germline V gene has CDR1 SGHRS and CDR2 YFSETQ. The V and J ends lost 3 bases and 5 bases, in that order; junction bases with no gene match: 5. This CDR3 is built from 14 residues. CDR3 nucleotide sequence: TGCGCCAGCAGCTCACAGGGGCCAAACAATGAGCAGTTCTTC. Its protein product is CASSSQGPNNEQFF. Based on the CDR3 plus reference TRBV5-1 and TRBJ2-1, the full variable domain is KAGVTQTPRYLIKTRGQQVTLSCSPISGHRSVSWYQQTPGQGLQFLFEYFSETQRNKGNFPGRFSGRQFSNSRSEMNVSTLELGDSALYLCASSSQGPNNEQFFGPGTRLTVL.

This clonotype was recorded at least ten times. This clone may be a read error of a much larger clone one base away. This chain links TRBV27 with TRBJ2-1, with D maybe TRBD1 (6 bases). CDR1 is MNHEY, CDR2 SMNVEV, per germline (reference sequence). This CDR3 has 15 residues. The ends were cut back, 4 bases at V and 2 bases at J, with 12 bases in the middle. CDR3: CASSSGAVPYNEQFF. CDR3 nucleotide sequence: TGTGCCAGCAGTTCAGGGGCAGTACCCTACAATGAGCAGTTCTTC.

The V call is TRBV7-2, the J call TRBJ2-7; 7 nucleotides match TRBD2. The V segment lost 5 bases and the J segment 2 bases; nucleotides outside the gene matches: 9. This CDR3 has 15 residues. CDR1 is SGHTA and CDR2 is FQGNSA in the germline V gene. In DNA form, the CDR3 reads TGTGCCAGCAGCCCAGAGACTAGCAGGCCCTACGAGCAGTACTTC. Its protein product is CASSPETSRPYEQYF.

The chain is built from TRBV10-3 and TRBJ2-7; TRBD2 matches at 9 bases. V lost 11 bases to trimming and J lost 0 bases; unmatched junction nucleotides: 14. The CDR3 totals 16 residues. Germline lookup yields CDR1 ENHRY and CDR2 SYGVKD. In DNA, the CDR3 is TGTGCCTCCCAGAGAGAAGCGGGGGGTAGCTCCTACGAGCAGTACTTC. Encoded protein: CASQREAGGSSYEQYF.

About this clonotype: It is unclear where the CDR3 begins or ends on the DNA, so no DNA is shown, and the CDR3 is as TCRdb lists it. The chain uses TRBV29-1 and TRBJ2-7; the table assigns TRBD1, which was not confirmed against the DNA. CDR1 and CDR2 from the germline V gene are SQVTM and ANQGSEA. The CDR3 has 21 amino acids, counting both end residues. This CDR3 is CSAKMNTEAFFGQGQPYEQYF.

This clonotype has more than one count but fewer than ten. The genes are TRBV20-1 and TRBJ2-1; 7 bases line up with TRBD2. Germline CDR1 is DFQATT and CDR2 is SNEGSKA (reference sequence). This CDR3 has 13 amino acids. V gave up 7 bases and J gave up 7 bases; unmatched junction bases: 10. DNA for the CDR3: TGCAGTGTCGGCCCAGCGGGAAAGAATGAGCAGTTCTTC. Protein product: CSVGPAGKNEQFF.

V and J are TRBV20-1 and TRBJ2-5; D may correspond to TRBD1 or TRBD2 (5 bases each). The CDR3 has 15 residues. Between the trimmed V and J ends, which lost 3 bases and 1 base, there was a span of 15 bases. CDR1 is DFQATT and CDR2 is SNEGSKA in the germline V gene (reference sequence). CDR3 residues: CSARDGRDLQETQYF. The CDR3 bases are TGCAGTGCTAGGGATGGCCGGGACCTCCAAGAGACCCAGTACTTC.

The CDR3 reads CASSTASGSTYNEQFF. The CDR3 bases are TGTGCCAGCAGCACCGCAAGCGGGAGTACCTACAATGAGCAGTTCTTC. The chain uses TRBV7-2 and TRBJ2-1; 8 nucleotides line up with TRBD2. The germline gives CDR1 SGHTA, CDR2 FQGNSA. The length of the CDR3 is 16 residues. V was pared by 5 bases and J by 2 bases, with 8 bases of the junction left unmatched.

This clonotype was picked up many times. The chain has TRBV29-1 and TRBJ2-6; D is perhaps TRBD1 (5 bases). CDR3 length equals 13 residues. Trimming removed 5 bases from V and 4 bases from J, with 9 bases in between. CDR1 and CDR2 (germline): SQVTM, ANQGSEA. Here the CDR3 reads CSVQGTGANVLTF. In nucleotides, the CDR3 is TGCAGCGTTCAGGGTACCGGGGCCAACGTCCTGACTTTC.